The clone carrying this TCR beta chain was counted a single time. This entry is derived from a study of quantifying T cell responses using KT2 cells. The overall study: Reverse transcription used primers in the TCR alpha and beta constant regions.

The CDR3 covers 17 residues. CDR1 is KGHDR, CDR2 SFDVKD, per germline. V trimming: 5 bases; J trimming: 4 bases; junction bases outside the gene matches: 12. The cDNA 3' end received a ligated oligonucleotide with a UMI. An equimolar mix of RC1.1 and RC1.2 primed the beta chain across TRBC1 and TRBC2. TCRdb reanalysed the UMI-ligation and nested PCR reads using MiXCR and keeps one entry per CDR3 protein. This sample has over 35,000 distinct CDR3 sequences, with 15% to 20% found just once. The sample consisted of PBMCs spiked with cells of the T cell clone KT2. This receptor was identified in a human donor. The chain links TRBV24-1 to TRBJ1-3; 8 positions agree with TRBD1. The CDR3 reads CATSVPPGGRSGNTIYF. DNA of the CDR3: TGTGCCACCAGTGTACCTCCAGGGGGCCGATCAGGAAACACCATATATTTT.